This entry describes one TCR beta chain. This record comes from a study of blood T cell repertoires in COVID-19. Turning to the study itself: Both acute and convalescent COVID-19 samples were obtained from the United States, Italy and Spain. In each case, the material was cDNA or gDNA derived from T cells, B-cell-depleted T cells, or PBMCs.

Original processing notes: Cell counts per sample came from amplifying reference gene primers. Assay: immunoSEQ multiplex PCR; the TCRdb copy retains only in-frame clones and omits some. The DNA gave D and trimming, while V, J and clone size come from that table. The profile covers 200,000 or so clones, with roughly 82% appearing a single time and approximately 2.4% taken by the ten largest. Per the germline V gene, CDR1 is SGHRS and CDR2 is YFSETQ. Trimming pared 4 bases from V and 7 bases from J, leaving 8 bases between. The CDR3 has 12 amino acids. The rearrangement uses TRBV5-1 and TRBJ2-2; no reliable D call. The origin of this receptor is a man aged 35-49 years who had recovered from COVID-19. What was sequenced was peripheral blood. The CDR3 region has the DNA TGCGCCAGCAGCCAGATGTACGGGGAGCTGTTTTTT. Translation: CASSQMYGELFF.